This T cell receptor (beta chain) originates from a study of cytomegalovirus exposure and HLA in healthy donors. The CDR3 is made up of 14 amino acids. The V gene's germline CDR1 is LNHDA and CDR2 SQIVND (reference sequence). Trimming took 3 bases from V and 2 from J, leaving 11 bases between them. Findings and limits, study-wide: According to the study, around 160 TCR beta chains were cytomegalovirus-associated. The authors confirmed in vitro that a few CMV-associated chains were specific for CMV antigens.

In the case of this clone: Its antigen is not identified.

Measured with immunoSEQ multiplex PCR; TCRdb has only the in-frame clones, and not every one. The top ten hold around 15% of the sample, which has 190,000 or so clones, around 80% seen once. This receptor was identified in a woman younger than 45 in good health and CMV-seropositive. Sequenced sample: PBMCs. The chain uses TRBV19 and TRBJ2-7; no reliable D call. Written as DNA, the CDR3 is TGTGCCAGTAGTATGGGCTACCCGGCCTACGAGCAGTACTTC. It translates to CASSMGYPAYEQYF.